This T cell receptor (beta chain) derives from a study of technical replicates of blood from a few donors. Sequencing was performed with immunoSEQ multiplex PCR; in TCRdb, only in-frame clones are kept and a portion is missing. Of 70,000 to 95,000 clones in the sample, under 95% were seen once. The sequenced sample consisted of T cells isolated from PBMCs. The sequence was obtained from a human donor in good health.

CDR3 in amino acids: CASKPSGTVRGANVLTF. In DNA form, the CDR3 reads TGTGCCAGCAAACCATCCGGGACAGTGAGGGGAGCCAACGTCCTGACTTTC. This rearrangement joins TRBV5-6 to TRBJ2-6, with 7 positions matching TRBD1. Germline V gene lookup returns CDR1 SGHDT and CDR2 YYEEEE. CDR3 size: 17 residues. V lost 6 bases, J lost 7 bases, and 16 bases stayed unmatched.